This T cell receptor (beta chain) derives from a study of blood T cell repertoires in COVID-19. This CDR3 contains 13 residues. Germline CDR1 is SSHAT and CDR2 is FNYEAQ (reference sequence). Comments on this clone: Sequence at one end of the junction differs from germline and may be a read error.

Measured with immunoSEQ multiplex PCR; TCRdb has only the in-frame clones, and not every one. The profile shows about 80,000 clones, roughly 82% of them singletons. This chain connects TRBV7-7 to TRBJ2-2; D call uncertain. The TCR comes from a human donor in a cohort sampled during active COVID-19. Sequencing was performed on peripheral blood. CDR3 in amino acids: CASSHDRTGELFF. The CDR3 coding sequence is TGTGCTAGCAGCCATGATCGGACCGGGGAGCTGTTTTTT.